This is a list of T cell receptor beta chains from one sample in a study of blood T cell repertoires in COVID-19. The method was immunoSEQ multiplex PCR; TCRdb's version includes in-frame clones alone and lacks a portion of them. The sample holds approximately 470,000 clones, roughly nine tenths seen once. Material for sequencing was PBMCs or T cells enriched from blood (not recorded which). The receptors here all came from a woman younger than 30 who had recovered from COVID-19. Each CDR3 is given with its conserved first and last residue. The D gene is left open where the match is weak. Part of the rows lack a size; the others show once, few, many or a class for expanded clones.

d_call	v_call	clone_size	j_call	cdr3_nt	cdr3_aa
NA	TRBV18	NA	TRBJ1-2	TGTGCCAGCTCACCGGGACATAGGCGTTATGGCTACACCTTC	CASSPGHRRYGYTF
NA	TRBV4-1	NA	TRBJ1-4	TGCGCCAGCAGAGCAACGGAGGGAATAAAAGAAAAACTGTTTTTT	CASRATEGIKEKLFF
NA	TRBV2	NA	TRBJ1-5	TGTGCCAGCAGTGAAGAGGACACCGGGAATCAGCCCCAGCATTTT	CASSEEDTGNQPQHF
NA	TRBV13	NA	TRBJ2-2	TGTGCCAGCAGCTTAGGCCTAGCGACGAACACCGGGGAGCTGTTTTTT	CASSLGLATNTGELFF
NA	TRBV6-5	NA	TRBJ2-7	TGTGCCAGCAGTTACGGCTTAAACTACGAGCAGTACTTC	CASSYGLNYEQYF
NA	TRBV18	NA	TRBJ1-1	TGTGCCAGCTCACCGGAGAGGAACACTGAAGCTTTCTTT	CASSPERNTEAFF
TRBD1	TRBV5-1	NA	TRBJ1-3	TGCGCCAGCAGCTTCTCGACAGGGGGGCTTGTCGGAAACACCATATATTTT	CASSFSTGGLVGNTIYF
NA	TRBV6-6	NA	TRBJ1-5	TGTGCCAGCAGTTACGACTCGAGGGGCAATCAGCCCCAGCATTTT	CASSYDSRGNQPQHF
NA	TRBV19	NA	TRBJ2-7	TGTGCCAGTAGTGTCCGGGTTGGGTACGAGCAGTACTTC	CASSVRVGYEQYF
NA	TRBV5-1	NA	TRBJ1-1	TGCGCCAGCAGCCCGGACACATCAAACACTGAAGCTTTCTTT	CASSPDTSNTEAFF
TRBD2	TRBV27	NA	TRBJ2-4	TGTGCCAGCTCAGCCTCTGGACGGCGGGGACTAGCGGTTTTCGAAGCCAAAAACATTCAGTACTTC	CASSASGRRGLAVFEAKNIQYF
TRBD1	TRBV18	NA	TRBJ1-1	TGTGCCAGCTCATCTCGACAGGGAGAGAACACTGAAGCTTTCTTT	CASSSRQGENTEAFF
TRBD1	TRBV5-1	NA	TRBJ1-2	TGCGCCAGCAGCTTGTATAGATCTGGACAGGACTATGGCTACACCTTC	CASSLYRSGQDYGYTF
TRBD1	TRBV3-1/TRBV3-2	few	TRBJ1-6	TGTGCCAGCAGCCCCCGGGACAGGGCAGGATCACCCCTCCACTTT	CASSPRDRAGSPLHF
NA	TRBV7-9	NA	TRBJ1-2	TGTGCCAGCAGCTTAGACGGGGTCGGTCACTATGGCTACACCTTC	CASSLDGVGHYGYTF
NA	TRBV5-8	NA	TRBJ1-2	TGTGCCAGCAGCTCACCACTCTCCAGACACAGCACCTATGGCTACACCTTC	CASSSPLSRHSTYGYTF
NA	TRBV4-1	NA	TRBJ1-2	TGCGCCAGCAGCCATCCCCCCGGGGGGAACTACACCTTC	CASSHPPGGNYTF
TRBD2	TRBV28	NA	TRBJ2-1	TGTGCCAGCAGTTACCCCAGTAGCGGGGGGGGAATAAACAATGAGCAGTTCTTC	CASSYPSSGGGINNEQFF
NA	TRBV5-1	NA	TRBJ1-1	TGCGCCAGCAGCTTATCAGGGCACACTGAAGCTTTCTTT	CASSLSGHTEAFF
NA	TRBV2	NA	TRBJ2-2	TGTGCCAGCAGTGACAACAGGCCCACCGGGGAGCTGTTTTTT	CASSDNRPTGELFF
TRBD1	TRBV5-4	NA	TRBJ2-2	TGTGCCAGCAGCCCGGGACAGGGGGTCTTCGGGGAGCTGTTTTTT	CASSPGQGVFGELFF
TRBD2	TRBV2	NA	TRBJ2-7	TGTGCCAGCAAGGCGGGGGTTACCTCCTACGAGCAGTACTTC	CASKAGVTSYEQYF
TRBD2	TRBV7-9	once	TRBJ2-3	TGTGCCAGCAGCTCCTTTTCTAGCGGGGGGGGCACAGATACGCAGTATTTT	CASSSFSSGGGTDTQYF
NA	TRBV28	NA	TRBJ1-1	TGTGCCAGCACCACGGGGGGGGCATCGAACACTGAAGCTTTCTTT	CASTTGGASNTEAFF
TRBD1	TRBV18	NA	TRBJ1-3	TGTGCCAGCTCAGGACAGGCAACCTCTGGAAACACCATATATTTT	CASSGQATSGNTIYF
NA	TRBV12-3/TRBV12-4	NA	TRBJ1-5	TGTGCCAGCAGTTTACAGGGAGGTCAGCCCCAGCATTTT	CASSLQGGQPQHF
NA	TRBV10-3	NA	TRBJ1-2	TGTGCCACCGCTCCTGGTACCCTAGGGGACTATGGCTACACCTTC	CATAPGTLGDYGYTF
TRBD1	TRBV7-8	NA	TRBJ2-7	TGTGCCAGCAGCCAGGGGACAGTCTACGAGCAGTACTTC	CASSQGTVYEQYF
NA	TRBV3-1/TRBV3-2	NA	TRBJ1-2	TGTGCCAGCAGCCAAGGTCGGGAGGGGTGGTATGGCTACACCTTC	CASSQGREGWYGYTF
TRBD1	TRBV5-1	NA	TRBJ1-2	TGCGCCAGCAGCCTGGACAGGGGGGGCTATGGCTACACCTTC	CASSLDRGGYGYTF